The entry below describes one TCR beta chain. What it binds is unknown. Clones were read by immunoSEQ multiplex PCR, and TCRdb kept only the in-frame ones, dropping some. Of approximately 300,000 clones listed, around four fifths are singletons. The sample originates from a study of Ad26.COV2.S vaccination and SARS-CoV-2 variants. Treatment denoted: roughly 20 received Ad26.COV2.S at low or high dose, single or two shots; five or six received placebo; per-sample allocation not given. Sampling was performed 63 days after the first vaccine or placebo injection. Study-level results: The study found higher spike-specific TCR breadth in vaccine than placebo recipients.

The CDR3 totals 17 residues. V dropped 4 bases and J dropped 2; count of bases not matched to a gene: 14. CDR1 and CDR2 (germline): PRHDT, FYEKMQ (reference sequence). The receptor's source is a person aged 18-65 years who received the Ad26.COV2.S COVID-19 vaccine or a placebo. The starting material was peripheral blood, obtained in a trial of Ad26.COV2.S vaccine versus placebo. The chain recombines TRBV13 with TRBJ2-7, with TRBD2 matching 7 bases. CDR3 DNA sequence: TGTGCCAGCAGCTCCAATCAAGGGCGGGGGACTCCCTACGAGCAGTACTTC. It is translated as CASSSNQGRGTPYEQYF.